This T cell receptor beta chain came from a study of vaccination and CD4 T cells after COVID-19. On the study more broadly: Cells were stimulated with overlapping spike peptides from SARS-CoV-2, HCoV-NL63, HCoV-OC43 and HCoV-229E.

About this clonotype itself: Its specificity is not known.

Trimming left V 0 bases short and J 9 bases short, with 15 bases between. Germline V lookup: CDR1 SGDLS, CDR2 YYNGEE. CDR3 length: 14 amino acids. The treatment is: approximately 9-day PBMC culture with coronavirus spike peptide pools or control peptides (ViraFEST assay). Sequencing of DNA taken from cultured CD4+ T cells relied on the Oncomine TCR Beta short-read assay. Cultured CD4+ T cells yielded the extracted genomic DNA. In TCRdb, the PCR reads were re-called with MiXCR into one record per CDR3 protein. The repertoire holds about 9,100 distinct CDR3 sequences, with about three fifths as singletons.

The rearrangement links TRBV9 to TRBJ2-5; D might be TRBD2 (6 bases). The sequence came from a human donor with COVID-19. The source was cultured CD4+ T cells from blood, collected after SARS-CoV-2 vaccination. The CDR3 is CASSVGAAPGAQYF. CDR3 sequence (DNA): TGTGCCAGCAGCGTAGGGGCGGCCCCGGGGGCCCAGTACTTC.